Listed here is a single TCR beta chain. The data originate from a study of blood T cell repertoires in COVID-19. Study overall: There were acute and convalescent COVID-19 samples, and they came from the United States, Italy and Spain.

In the original workflow: Amplifying reference gene primers gave estimates of nucleated cell counts. Measured with immunoSEQ multiplex PCR; TCRdb has only the in-frame clones, and not every one. D and trimming come from the DNA, and the V and J calls and clone size come from that table. The sample yields approximately 60,000 clones, 60% to 85% seen once. The TCR comes from a man in his forties or fifties with active or convalescent COVID-19. The sample consisted of peripheral blood.

The CDR3 loop reads CASSPVLNEQFF. CDR3 nucleotide sequence: TGTGCCAGCTCACCGGTCCTAAATGAGCAGTTCTTC. The chain couples TRBV18 to TRBJ2-1; D is uncertain. The CDR3 sequence is 12 residues long. Germline V gives CDR1 KGHSH, CDR2 LQKENI. Trimming took 3 bases from V and 7 from J, leaving 7 bases between them.